A selection of T cell receptor beta chains follows, all from one sample in a study of blood T cell repertoires in COVID-19. The protocol was immunoSEQ multiplex PCR, while the TCRdb copy is restricted to in-frame clones and leaves out a portion. The sample records 240,000 or so clones, roughly four fifths being singletons. The sequenced material came from peripheral blood. The receptors were sampled from a woman younger than 35 with acute or convalescent COVID-19. CDR3s include the opening cysteine and the closing phenylalanine or tryptophan. Fields, in order: CDR3 length, J gene, clone size, D gene, V gene, CDR3 DNA, CDR3 protein. D genes are given only for firm matches. Clone size, where shown, is once, few, many, or a class for clones that have expanded.

>14|TRBJ2-7|.|TRBD2|TRBV29-1
TGCAGCGCGGGACTAGCGGGGACATCCTACGAGCAGTACTTC
CSAGLAGTSYEQYF
>14|TRBJ2-7|.|.|TRBV19
TGTGCCAGTAGTATGGTTGCGCTAGATTACGAGCAGTACTTC
CASSMVALDYEQYF
>13|TRBJ1-2|once|.|TRBV7-9
TGTGCCAGCAGCTTGGAGCCAATCTATGGCTACACCTTC
CASSLEPIYGYTF
>14|TRBJ2-1|many|.|TRBV6-2/TRBV6-3
TGTGCCAGCAGTTACTCCCCCTTCGGGGATGAGCAGTTCTTC
CASSYSPFGDEQFF
>15|TRBJ1-5|few|.|TRBV18
TGTGCCAGCTCACCCCAAGGGGCGGCGGTTTTGTCCCAGCATTTT
CASSPQGAAVLSQHF
>15|TRBJ2-1|.|.|TRBV5-1
TGCGCCAGCAGCTTGGTCACAGGCTCCTACAATGAGCAGTTCTTC
CASSLVTGSYNEQFF
>12|TRBJ1-2|.|TRBD1|TRBV2
TGTGCCAGCAAGACAGGGTCCTATGGCTACACCTTC
CASKTGSYGYTF
>13|TRBJ1-4|.|.|TRBV28
TGTGCCAGCACGGCCGGGATTAATGAAAAACTGTTTTTT
CASTAGINEKLFF
>15|TRBJ1-2|few|.|TRBV30
TGTGCCTGGACTCTCGAGGACAGCCTATCCTATGGCTACACCTTC
CAWTLEDSLSYGYTF
>13|TRBJ2-3|.|.|TRBV7-2
TGTGCCAGCAGCCTTAACGAACGGGATACGCAGTATTTT
CASSLNERDTQYF
>15|TRBJ2-7|.|TRBD2|TRBV19
TGTGCCAGTAGCCCTGGACTAGCGGGCTCCTACGAGCAGTACTTC
CASSPGLAGSYEQYF
>14|TRBJ2-7|.|TRBD1|TRBV5-6
TGTGCCAGCAGCGGATGGACAGGGGTCTACGAGCAGTACTTC
CASSGWTGVYEQYF
>13|TRBJ2-5|.|.|TRBV7-9
TGTGCCAGCAGCTTAAACGGGGTTGAGACCCAGTACTTC
CASSLNGVETQYF
>15|TRBJ1-2|.|TRBD1|TRBV27
TGTGCCAGCAGTACGAGGACAGGGGCCCTATATGGCTACACCTTC
CASSTRTGALYGYTF
>13|TRBJ1-2|once|.|TRBV15
TGTGCCACCAGCAGAGATTCCTACGGTCTCTACACCTTC
CATSRDSYGLYTF
>16|TRBJ2-3|.|.|TRBV30
TGTGCCTGGAGTGTGGGGCACCAGACTAGCACAGATACGCAGTATTTT
CAWSVGHQTSTDTQYF
>14|TRBJ2-3|once|TRBD1|TRBV5-6
TGTGCCAGCAGCGCCGGGACAGGGGGAGATACGCAGTATTTT
CASSAGTGGDTQYF
>15|TRBJ1-6|.|.|TRBV6-5
TGTGCCAGCAGTTACACTAGCTCCTATAATTCACCCCTCCACTTT
CASSYTSSYNSPLHF
>17|TRBJ2-1|few|TRBD2|TRBV14
TGTGCCAGCAGCCCTAGGACTAGCGGGAGGGCCTTAGGTGAGCAGTTCTTC
CASSPRTSGRALGEQFF
>15|TRBJ1-2|.|.|TRBV6-5
TGTGCCAGCAGTTACTCCCTTGGAGGGGACTATGGCTACACCTTC
CASSYSLGGDYGYTF
>15|TRBJ2-1|.|TRBD2|TRBV6-4
TGTGCCAGCGGGGCTAGCGGGTCTAACTACAATGAGCAGTTCTTC
CASGASGSNYNEQFF
>16|TRBJ2-3|.|TRBD2|TRBV3-1/TRBV3-2
TGTGCCAGCAGCCCCGGGGTAGCGGGGTTCACAGATACGCAGTATTTT
CASSPGVAGFTDTQYF
>15|TRBJ1-6|.|TRBD1|TRBV5-1
TGCGCCAGCACCCCCCTGTTCGGACAGGGAACACCCCTCCACTTT
CASTPLFGQGTPLHF
>15|TRBJ1-1|few|.|TRBV6-2/TRBV6-3
TGTGCCAGCAGTGACCCACAGGGAAGAACACAAGAAGCTTTCTTT
CASSDPQGRTQEAFF
>15|TRBJ1-4|.|.|TRBV3-1/TRBV3-2
TGTGCCAGCAGCCAAGTGTGGTGGGGGGATGAAAAACTGTTTTTT
CASSQVWWGDEKLFF
>16|TRBJ1-1|.|TRBD1|TRBV28
TGTGCCAGCAGACAACGGACAGGGGGTCTTAACACTGAAGCTTTCTTT
CASRQRTGGLNTEAFF
>15|TRBJ1-3|.|.|TRBV19
TGTGCCAGTAGCTCGACAGGTTTCTCTGGAAACACCATATATTTT
CASSSTGFSGNTIYF
>11|TRBJ2-7|once|.|TRBV29-1
TGCAGCGTCGGGTCATCCTACGAGCAGTACTTC
CSVGSSYEQYF
>16|TRBJ2-3|.|.|TRBV5-6
TGTGCCAGCAGCTTGTTTCAGAGGGCCTTCACAGATACGCAGTATTTT
CASSLFQRAFTDTQYF
>15|TRBJ1-4|.|.|TRBV11-2
TGTGCCAGCAGCCCCCGTTCGGATAGGGGTGAAAAACTGTTTTTT
CASSPRSDRGEKLFF
>17|TRBJ2-5|.|TRBD1|TRBV7-2
TGTGCCAGCAGCCATGGACAGGCCAAAAGGGCAGGAGAGACCCAGTACTTC
CASSHGQAKRAGETQYF
>14|TRBJ2-7|.|.|TRBV6-5
TGTGCCAGCAGGCTTTCAAGGGGGTCCTACGAGCAGTACTTC
CASRLSRGSYEQYF
>15|TRBJ2-5|.|TRBD2|TRBV29-1
TGCAGCGTTAAAACACTAGCGGGAGGCGGGGAGACCCAGTACTTC
CSVKTLAGGGETQYF
>13|TRBJ2-7|.|.|TRBV29-1
TGCAGCGTTGGGGCGGGGCTGACCTACGAGCAGTACTTC
CSVGAGLTYEQYF
>13|TRBJ2-7|.|.|TRBV5-1
TGCGCCAGCAGCCAAGACAGACATTACGAGCAGTACTTC
CASSQDRHYEQYF
>16|TRBJ1-5|.|.|TRBV6-6
TGTGCCAGCAGCCCGGGAGGGTTATCGGGCAATCAGCCCCAGCATTTT
CASSPGGLSGNQPQHF
>14|TRBJ1-5|.|.|TRBV7-8
TGTGCCAGCAGCCCCGAGAGAATTAATCAGCCCCAGCATTTT
CASSPERINQPQHF
>18|TRBJ2-5|few|TRBD2|TRBV18
TGTGCCAGCTCACCACCGTACGGGACTAGCGGGGACCAAGAGACCCAGTACTTC
CASSPPYGTSGDQETQYF
>14|TRBJ2-3|.|TRBD1|TRBV2
TGTGCCAGCAGTGAAACAGGGGGTTGGGATACGCAGTATTTT
CASSETGGWDTQYF
>15|TRBJ2-3|.|.|TRBV28
TGTGCCAGCAGTTTTAGAGGCGGTAGCACAGATACGCAGTATTTT
CASSFRGGSTDTQYF
>19|TRBJ2-3|.|TRBD2|TRBV5-1
TGCGCCAGCAGTTACGGACTAGCGGATACAAGACGTAGCACAGATACGCAGTATTTT
CASSYGLADTRRSTDTQYF
>13|TRBJ2-1|.|.|TRBV5-1
TGCGCCAGCACGAGGGAAAACTACAATGAGCAGTTCTTC
CASTRENYNEQFF
>14|TRBJ2-3|.|TRBD1|TRBV19
TGTGCCAGTAGTAAACAGGGGGGCACAGATACGCAGTATTTT
CASSKQGGTDTQYF
>12|TRBJ1-2|.|.|TRBV29-1
TGCAGCGCACTAACAGGGCTCTATGGCTACACCTTC
CSALTGLYGYTF
>15|TRBJ2-1|.|TRBD2|TRBV18
TGTGCCAGCTCACTTATCTTGGCGGGGGGAGTGGAGCAGTTCTTC
CASSLILAGGVEQFF
>15|TRBJ1-5|.|.|TRBV28
TGTGCCAGCAGCCAGTACAGTAATAGCAATCAGCCCCAGCATTTT
CASSQYSNSNQPQHF